The rows below give T cell receptor beta chains drawn from one sample of a study of T cell repertoires in cytomegalovirus infection. For these TCRs, the target antigens are not known. Each CDR3 protein gets one entry after TCRdb re-called the reads with MiXCR. The repertoire holds roughly 130,000 distinct CDR3 sequences, with about 24% as singletons. The source material was PBMCs, sequenced either directly or after in vitro stimulation (not recorded which). The receptors were sampled from a human donor in good health (CMV status not recorded). Some clones in this sample may be carry-over from other donors' samples. Each CDR3 is given with its conserved first and last residue. A D gene is named only where the DNA matches it firmly. Where a row states a size, it is once, few, many or the class of an expanded clone; other rows omit it.

cdr3_nt	cdr3_aa	d_call	clone_size	v_call	j_call
TGTGCCAGCAGTTACCCGAGACTAGCGGGAGACAATGAGCAGTTCTTC	CASSYPRLAGDNEQFF	TRBD2	NA	TRBV6-2/TRBV6-3	TRBJ2-1
TGCGCCAGCAGCCAACAAGACTTAAGACAGGCCAATCAGCCCCAGCATTTT	CASSQQDLRQANQPQHF	NA	NA	TRBV4-3	TRBJ1-5
TGTGCCAGCAGTCCACCAGCGGGAGAACGCTACGAGCAGTACTTC	CASSPPAGERYEQYF	TRBD2	few	TRBV7-9	TRBJ2-7
TGTGCCAGCAGCCAACGCTCTCCGGGGACAGATACGCAGTATTTT	CASSQRSPGTDTQYF	NA	NA	TRBV14	TRBJ2-3
TGTGCCAGCAGTCCTCTCGGGCTAATCACAGATACGCAGTATTTT	CASSPLGLITDTQYF	NA	many	TRBV27	TRBJ2-3
TGTGCCATCAAGGCGGCAAGCCAAGAGACCCAGTACTTC	CAIKAASQETQYF	NA	many	TRBV10-3	TRBJ2-5
TGTGCCAGCAGCCAAAAGTTTGGACAGGGACCGAACACCGGGGAGCTGTTTTTT	CASSQKFGQGPNTGELFF	TRBD1	NA	TRBV14	TRBJ2-2
TGTGCCAGCAGTTTCGCGGTTGATAGCGTACTTAGCACAGATACGCAGTATTTT	CASSFAVDSVLSTDTQYF	NA	few	TRBV6-2/TRBV6-3	TRBJ2-3
TGTGCCAGCAGGGCTGGACTAGCGACGGATACGCAGTATTTT	CASRAGLATDTQYF	TRBD2	NA	TRBV5-4	TRBJ2-3
TGTGCCAGCAGCCTACGATCAGGGGGCGCTTCCACCGGGGAGCTGTTTTTT	CASSLRSGGASTGELFF	TRBD1	few	TRBV11-2	TRBJ2-2
TGTGCCACCAGCAGAGACAGGGGTTACGAGCAGTACTTC	CATSRDRGYEQYF	NA	NA	TRBV15	TRBJ2-7